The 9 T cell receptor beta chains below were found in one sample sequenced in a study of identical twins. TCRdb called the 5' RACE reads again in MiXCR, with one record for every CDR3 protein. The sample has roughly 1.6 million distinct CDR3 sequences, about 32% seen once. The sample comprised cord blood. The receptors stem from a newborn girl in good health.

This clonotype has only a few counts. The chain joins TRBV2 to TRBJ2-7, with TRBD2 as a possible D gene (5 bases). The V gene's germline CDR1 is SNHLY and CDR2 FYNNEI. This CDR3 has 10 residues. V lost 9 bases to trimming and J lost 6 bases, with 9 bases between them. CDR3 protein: CARGRGEQYF. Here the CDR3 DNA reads TGTGCCAGAGGACGGGGCGAGCAGTACTTC.

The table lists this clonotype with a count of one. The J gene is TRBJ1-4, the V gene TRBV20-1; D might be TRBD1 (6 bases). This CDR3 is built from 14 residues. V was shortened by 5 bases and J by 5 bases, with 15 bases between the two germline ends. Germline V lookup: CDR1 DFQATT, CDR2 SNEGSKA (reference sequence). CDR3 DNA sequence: TGCAGTGCTGAGACAGGTTTCCTCAATGAAAAACTGTTTTTT. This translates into CSAETGFLNEKLFF.

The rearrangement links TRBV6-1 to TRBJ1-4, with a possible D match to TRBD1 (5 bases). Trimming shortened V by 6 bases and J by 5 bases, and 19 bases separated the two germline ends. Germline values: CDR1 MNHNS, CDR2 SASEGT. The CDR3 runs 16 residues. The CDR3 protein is CASSADGTVWNEKLFF. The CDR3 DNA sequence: TGTGCCAGCAGCGCGGATGGGACTGTATGGAATGAAAAACTGTTTTTT.

The CDR3 nucleotides are TGTGCCTGGAGTGTACAGGGGGCCTACGAGCAGTACTTC. Amino acid sequence: CAWSVQGAYEQYF. The gene calls are TRBV30 and TRBJ2-7, with 8 positions matching TRBD1. The V gene's germline CDR1 is GTSNPN and CDR2 SVGIG (reference sequence). The CDR3 extends over 13 amino acids. The V and J ends lost 0 bases and 2 bases, in that order; junction bases with no gene match: 0.

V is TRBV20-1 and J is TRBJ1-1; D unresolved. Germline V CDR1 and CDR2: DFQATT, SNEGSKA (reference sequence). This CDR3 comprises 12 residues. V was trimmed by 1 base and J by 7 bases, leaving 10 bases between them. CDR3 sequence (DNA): TGCAGTGCTAGAGCTTTGTCCGGTGAAGCTTTCTTT. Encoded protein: CSARALSGEAFF.

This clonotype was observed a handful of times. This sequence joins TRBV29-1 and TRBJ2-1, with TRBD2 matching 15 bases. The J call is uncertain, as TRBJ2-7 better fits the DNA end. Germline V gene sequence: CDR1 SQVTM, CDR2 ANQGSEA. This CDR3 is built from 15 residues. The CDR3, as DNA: TGCAGCGCCCCGGGACTAGCGGGGGGTTACAATGAGCAGTACTTC. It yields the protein CSAPGLAGGYNEQYF.

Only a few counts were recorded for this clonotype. The CDR3 loop reads CASSPPMAANTEAFF. CDR3 DNA: TGTGCCAGCTCACCACCGATGGCGGCGAACACTGAAGCTTTCTTT. This chain links TRBV18 with TRBJ1-1; D unclear. The CDR3 loop spans 15 amino acids. Germline assignment: CDR1 KGHSH and CDR2 LQKENI. V was pared by 0 bases and J by 1 base, with 9 bases between.

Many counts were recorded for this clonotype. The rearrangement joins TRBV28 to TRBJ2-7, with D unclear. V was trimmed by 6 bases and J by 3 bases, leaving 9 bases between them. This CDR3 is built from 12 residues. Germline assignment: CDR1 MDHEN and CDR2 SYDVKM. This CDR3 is CASRSDYYEQYF. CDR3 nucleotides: TGTGCCAGCAGATCTGATTACTACGAGCAGTACTTC.

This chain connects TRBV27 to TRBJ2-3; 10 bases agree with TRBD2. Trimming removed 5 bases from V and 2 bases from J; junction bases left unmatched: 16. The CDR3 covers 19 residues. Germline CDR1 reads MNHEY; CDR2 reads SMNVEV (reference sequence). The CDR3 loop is CASSISGRGRLLNTDTQYF. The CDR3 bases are TGTGCCAGCAGTATAAGCGGGAGGGGACGCCTCTTGAACACAGATACGCAGTATTTT.